This T cell receptor (beta chain) is from a study of blood T cell repertoires in COVID-19. The CDR3 covers 14 residues. The protocol was immunoSEQ multiplex PCR, while the TCRdb copy is restricted to in-frame clones and leaves out a portion. The sample yields about 240,000 clones, about nine tenths seen once. There are a few counts of this clone. The gene calls are TRBV21-1 and TRBJ2-3; the DNA was not compared with TRBD1, the D call given in the table. TRBV21-1 is a pseudogene locus. This TCR was recovered from a man in his sixties who had recovered from COVID-19. What was sequenced was peripheral blood. CDR3 residues: CARRTGGNPDTQYF. CDR3 sequence (DNA): TGTGCCAGAAGGACAGGGGGCAATCCCGATACGCAGTATTTT.